These 19 T cell receptor beta chains came from one sample sequenced in a study of cytomegalovirus exposure and HLA in healthy donors. Primers: 60 Vbeta forward and 13 Jbeta reverse. Method: immunoSEQ multiplex PCR; TCRdb's copy keeps in-frame clones and lacks some. The sample holds approximately 200,000 clones, more than 75% seen once. Sample: PBMCs. Receptor source: a human donor in good health.

V usage is TRBV7-9 and J usage is TRBJ2-3, with 7 bases identical to TRBD2. The CDR3 runs 19 residues. Losses at the gene ends were 5 bases for V and 2 bases for J; bases not matched to a gene: 19. Germline-derived CDR1 and CDR2 are SEHNR and FQNEAQ (reference sequence). Here the CDR3 reads CASSPRGLVSERHTDTQYF. In DNA, the CDR3 is TGTGCCAGCAGCCCACGCGGACTAGTTTCCGAAAGACACACAGATACGCAGTATTTT.

CDR3 sequence: CASSSPQQGNYGYTF. The CDR3 DNA reads TGTGCCAGCAGTTCACCTCAACAGGGGAACTATGGCTACACCTTC. The chain carries TRBV6-5 and TRBJ1-2; 7 positions agree with TRBD1. Germline CDR1 and CDR2: MNHEY and SVGAGI. Trimming removed 4 bases from V and 2 bases from J; junction bases left unmatched: 7. This CDR3 contains 15 residues.

The genes are TRBV6-6 and TRBJ2-7; 8 bases map to TRBD2. This CDR3 region has 14 residues. Unmatched junction bases numbered 6, after V lost 6 bases and J lost 2 bases. The germline V gene encodes CDR1 MNHNY and CDR2 SVGAGI (reference sequence). The CDR3 here is CASSPPGLAYEQYF. The CDR3, as DNA: TGTGCCAGCAGCCCTCCGGGACTAGCCTACGAGCAGTACTTC.

The chain combines TRBV12-5 with TRBJ1-1; 8 nucleotides align to TRBD1. The ends lost 2 bases at V and 0 bases at J; junction bases unmatched: 8. Germline V gene sequence: CDR1 LGHNT, CDR2 FRNRAP. This CDR3 is 17 amino acids long. CDR3 residues: CASGLPRGRGMNTEAFF. The CDR3 bases are TGTGCTAGTGGTTTGCCCAGGGGGCGGGGGATGAACACTGAAGCTTTCTTT.

This chain links TRBV6-5 with TRBJ2-7; D is possibly TRBD2 (5 bases). The germline V and J ends were trimmed by 3 bases and 9 bases, with 15 bases remaining between them. The germline CDR1 and CDR2 sequences are MNHEY and SVGAGI. This CDR3 has 13 amino acids. In DNA, the CDR3 is TGTGCCAGCAGTTATGGGCCCGCGGACTGGCAGTACTTC. The encoded protein is CASSYGPADWQYF.

The V gene is TRBV2, the J gene TRBJ2-3, with 11 bases fitting TRBD2. This CDR3 comprises 15 residues. Germline CDR1 reads SNHLY; CDR2 reads FYNNEI. Trimming took 6 bases from V and 9 from J; bases not matched to a gene: 11. The CDR3 here is CASSELAGVGRTQYF. The DNA of the CDR3 is TGTGCCAGCAGCGAACTAGCGGGGGTGGGGAGGACGCAGTATTTT.

The chain couples TRBV30 to TRBJ2-5; D might be TRBD1 (5 bases). CDR1 is GTSNPN, CDR2 SVGIG, per germline (reference sequence). Trimming removed 3 bases from V and 3 bases from J, with 14 bases in between. CDR3 length: 14 residues. CDR3 bases: TGTGCCTGGAGCATAGGGGCTTCGAAAGAGACCCAGTACTTC. Its protein product is CAWSIGASKETQYF.

This chain uses TRBV28 with TRBJ1-4; D might be TRBD1 (6 bases). In germline, CDR1 is MDHEN, CDR2 SYDVKM. This CDR3 region has 13 residues. Trimming pared 10 bases from V and 8 bases from J, leaving 17 bases between. The CDR3 DNA reads as TGTGCCACCATCACAGGGCGACGAGAAAAACTGTTTTTT. This encodes CATITGRREKLFF.

This rearrangement joins TRBV9 to TRBJ2-1; 11 bases are a match to TRBD2. Trimming took 0 bases from V and 6 from J; bases not matched to a gene: 2. The V gene's germline CDR1 is SGDLS and CDR2 YYNGEE. The CDR3 covers 15 residues. CDR3 nucleotide sequence: TGTGCCAGCAGCGTAGCGGGACTAGCGGTCAATGAGCAGTTCTTC. Protein: CASSVAGLAVNEQFF.

This chain joins TRBV7-8 and TRBJ2-7; no definite D call. CDR3 length: 15 residues. The V end was cut by 5 bases, the J end by 2 bases, with 16 bases between. Germline CDR1 and CDR2: SGHVS and FQNEAQ. In nucleotides, the CDR3 is TGTGCCAGCAGCCGCTCCGAGGCGAAGACCTACGAGCAGTACTTC. It encodes CASSRSEAKTYEQYF.

The gene calls are TRBV6-5 and TRBJ2-1; 7 nucleotides line up with TRBD1. Trimming removed 2 bases from V and 8 bases from J; junction bases left unmatched: 9. The V gene's germline CDR1 is MNHEY and CDR2 SVGAGI. The CDR3 consists of 15 residues. The CDR3 DNA is TGTGCCAGCAGTTACCAGATTACAGGGGCAGATGAGCAGTTCTTC. Translating it yields CASSYQITGADEQFF.

The chain employs TRBV12-5 and TRBJ2-3; D perhaps matches TRBD1 (5 bases). The CDR3 runs 15 residues. CDR1 and CDR2 (germline): LGHNT, FRNRAP. Trimming cost V 3 bases and J 4 bases, with 14 bases left between them. The CDR3 loop reads CASGFRAGRADTQYF. CDR3 nucleotide sequence: TGTGCTAGTGGTTTCAGGGCCGGACGCGCAGATACGCAGTATTTT.

The V gene is TRBV7-9, the J gene TRBJ2-7, with D possibly being TRBD1 (8 bases). This CDR3 comprises 16 residues. With 5 bases removed from V and 7 bases from J, the gap between germline ends came to 24 bases. CDR1 is SEHNR and CDR2 is FQNEAQ in the germline V gene (reference sequence). The CDR3 bases are TGTGCCAGCAGCAGAGAGGGACAGGCTAGGACTAGAGAGCAGTACTTC. Protein: CASSREGQARTREQYF. Full variable domain (missing parts from reference TRBV7-9 and TRBJ2-7): DTGVSQNPRHKITKRGQNVTFRCDPISEHNRLYWYRQTLGQGPEFLTYFQNEAQLEKSRLLSDRFSAERPKGSFSTLEIQRTEQGDSAMYLCASSREGQARTREQYFGPGTRLTVT.

This chain uses TRBV30 with TRBJ2-1; D is ambiguous. Germline V lookup: CDR1 GTSNPN, CDR2 SVGIG (reference sequence). The CDR3 contains 13 residues. Trimming took 0 bases from V and 6 from J, leaving 9 bases between them. CDR3 DNA sequence: TGTGCCTGGAGTGTAGTTAGGAGCAATGAGCAGTTCTTC. Translation gives CAWSVVRSNEQFF.

The J gene is TRBJ2-1, the V gene TRBV2; the D is unclear. The V end lost 0 bases, the J end lost 15 bases, and 15 bases lay between the germline ends. CDR3 length equals 13 residues. Germline CDR1 is SNHLY and CDR2 is FYNNEI. In DNA form, the CDR3 reads TGTGCCAGCAGTGAAGCGCGGTCTATCCGGCCGTTCTTC. This sequence encodes CASSEARSIRPFF.

CDR3 in amino acids: CASSRPGGREETQYF. Here the CDR3 DNA reads TGTGCCAGCAGTCGTCCCGGCGGGAGGGAAGAGACCCAGTACTTC. V usage is TRBV25-1 and J usage is TRBJ2-5; 9 nucleotides line up with TRBD2. Germline-derived CDR1 and CDR2 are MGHDK and SYGVNS. V shed 5 bases and J 3 bases; nucleotides not matched to a gene: 7. The CDR3 totals 15 residues.

This clone was recorded a few times. V and J are TRBV30 and TRBJ1-5; 7 bases match TRBD1. V lost 7 bases to trimming and J lost 4 bases; unmatched junction nucleotides: 10. Germline loops: CDR1 GTSNPN, CDR2 SVGIG (reference sequence). CDR3 length: 14 residues. DNA for the CDR3: TGTGCCTACAGGGGATCGGGGGCAAATCAGCCCCAGCATTTT. Translating it yields CAYRGSGANQPQHF.

The V call is TRBV7-2, the J call TRBJ2-1, with TRBD1 matching 11 bases. The CDR3 is made up of 15 amino acids. The V and J ends lost 7 bases and 7 bases, in that order; junction bases with no gene match: 9. Germline values: CDR1 SGHTA, CDR2 FQGNSA. CDR3: CASKLTGTGGNEQFF. CDR3 in DNA: TGTGCCAGCAAATTAACGGGGACAGGGGGAAATGAGCAGTTCTTC.

This clone appeared once. The sample holds other DNA sequences that translate to the same CDR3. CDR3 sequence: CASSLAGGNTIYF. The CDR3 nucleotides are TGTGCCAGCAGCTTGGCAGGGGGAAACACCATATATTTT. The chain employs TRBV5-4 and TRBJ1-3, with D possibly TRBD1 on 5 matching bases. Trimming cost V 0 bases and J 4 bases, with 5 bases left between them. Germline CDR1 and CDR2: SGHNT and YYREEE (reference sequence). The CDR3 totals 13 residues.